This T cell receptor (beta chain) was identified in a study of cytomegalovirus exposure and HLA in healthy donors. The CDR3 length is 16 residues. The V segment lost 3 bases and the J segment 0 bases; nucleotides outside the gene matches: 4. Germline V gives CDR1 MNHEY, CDR2 SMNVEV (reference sequence). Study conclusions and caveats: Later work found most CMV-associated TCR beta chains apparently HLA-restricted.

Notes on this clone: Its antigen is still unknown.

Amplification used 60 Vbeta primers and 13 Jbeta primers. Sequencing was performed with immunoSEQ multiplex PCR; in TCRdb, only in-frame clones are kept and a portion is missing. The sample has approximately 160,000 clones, over 80% seen once. The rearrangement links TRBV27 to TRBJ2-3; 9 bases are a match to TRBD2. The clonotype was recovered from a human donor in good health. The source material was PBMCs. DNA of the CDR3: TGTGCCAGCAGTTTTATAGCGGGGGCTAGCACAGATACGCAGTATTTT. Amino acid sequence: CASSFIAGASTDTQYF.